The 3 T cell receptor beta chains presented below share a single source sample, sequenced in a study of T cells in Graves' hyperthyroidism and ophthalmopathy. TCR beta CDR3 regions were amplified from RNA transcripts. First-round RT-PCR targeting the TCR CDR3 was performed with the HTBI primer set. TCRdb ran MiXCR on the multiplex PCR reads and lists one entry per CDR3 protein. Of over 250,000 distinct CDR3 sequences in the sample, around a quarter were seen once. The source material was blood. The receptor set was obtained from a man in his forties with Graves' hyperthyroidism that later progressed to Graves' ophthalmopathy.

In this sample, this clonotype turned up many times. The CDR3 is CASSLEGHQPQHF. CDR3 bases: TGTGCCAGCAGCTTGGAGGGACATCAGCCCCAGCATTTT. V and J are TRBV7-8 and TRBJ1-5, with TRBD1 as a possible D gene (5 bases). Germline V gives CDR1 SGHVS, CDR2 FQNEAQ. The CDR3 contains 13 residues. The V end was cut by 3 bases, the J end by 5 bases, with 8 bases between.

The V and J genes are TRBV28 and TRBJ1-1; D is perhaps TRBD1 (6 bases). This CDR3 has 14 residues. Deletions cut 4 bases from V and 1 base from J, with 10 bases between. Germline V gene data show CDR1 as MDHEN and CDR2 as SYDVKM. CDR3: CASSSMDRNTEAFF. Written as DNA, the CDR3 is TGTGCCAGCAGTTCTATGGACAGGAACACTGAAGCTTTCTTT.

In its sample, this clonotype was seen a few times. The chain employs TRBV20-1 and TRBJ2-2, with D hard to call. Trimming pared 1 base from V and 6 bases from J, leaving 9 bases between. The germline gives CDR1 DFQATT, CDR2 SNEGSKA (reference sequence). The CDR3 covers 13 residues. CDR3 amino acids: CSARGFFPGELFF. The CDR3, as DNA: TGCAGTGCTAGAGGTTTCTTCCCCGGGGAGCTGTTTTTT.